The source of this TCR beta chain is a study of breast tumors, draining lymph nodes, adjacent tissues. Turning to this clonotype: Antigen: not known.

Study observations and caveats: Findings are consistent with lymph node origin and intratumoral expansion of most tumor T cells. Compared with basal-like, luminal-like tumors shared significantly more repertoire with nontumor tissue. Tumor T cell lymph node origin was a supported hypothesis, not proven. Compared with lymph nodes, tumors were less diverse; compared with nontumor tissue, more.

The CDR3 extends over 15 amino acids. V was trimmed by 4 bases and J by 0 bases, leaving 10 bases between them. Germline CDR1 SGHAT, CDR2 FQDESV (reference sequence). MiXCR was run by TCRdb on the multiplex PCR reads, yielding one entry per CDR3 protein. This sample has some 230,000 distinct CDR3 sequences, with about 34% found just once. Breast cancer patients provided tissue from their axillary draining lymph nodes. This clonotype originated in a female donor with breast cancer. Some clones in this sample may be carry-over from other donors' samples. This chain joins TRBV11-1 and TRBJ2-1; maybe TRBD2 (5 bases). The sample comprised axillary lymph node tissue. CDR3 coding DNA: TGTGCCAGCAGCTCATACCGGGACTCCTACAATGAGCAGTTCTTC. It specifies CASSSYRDSYNEQFF. Based on the CDR3 plus reference TRBV11-1 and TRBJ2-1, the full variable domain is EAEVAQSPRYKITEKSQAVAFWCDPISGHATLYWYRQILGQGPELLVQFQDESVVDDSQLPKDRFSAERLKGVDSTLKIQPAELGDSAMYLCASSSYRDSYNEQFFGPGTRLTVL.